The 16 T cell receptor beta chains below were found in one sample sequenced in a study of T cell responses to AZD1222 COVID-19 vaccine (dated by TCRdb to 2020 to 2023). In light of the paper, this sample's time point label describes: about 28 days (+/-7) after the second vaccine dose. The library was made by the immunoSEQ multiplex PCR assay. TCRdb's version of the immuneACCESS table is confined to in-frame rearrangements and falls short of the full clone set. An unresolved V gene accounts for under half of the shortfall where checked; the remainder is of unknown origin. Within this sample are about 75,000 clones, with about nine tenths of them counted one time only. The ten largest clones capture roughly 18% of the sample. Material: peripheral blood, obtained 28 days after the second AZD1222 dose. Every receptor here comes from an adult who received the AZD1222 COVID-19 vaccine.

The chain links TRBV29-1 to TRBJ2-3; D uncertain. The V end was cut by 5 bases, the J end by 6 bases, with 9 bases between. CDR1 and CDR2 (germline): SQVTM, ANQGSEA. This CDR3 spans 11 amino acids. CDR3 in DNA: TGCAGCGTTACACTCTCGGATACGCAGTATTTT. Translating it yields CSVTLSDTQYF.

The chain links TRBV28 to TRBJ1-5, with a tentative D call TRBD1 (6 bases). This CDR3 has 16 residues. V was pared by 6 bases and J by 1 base, with 16 bases between. CDR1 MDHEN and CDR2 SYDVKM come from the germline V gene. The CDR3 sequence: CASRAPSRGSNQPQHF. CDR3 DNA: TGTGCCAGCAGGGCACCGTCCAGGGGAAGCAATCAGCCCCAGCATTTT. Full variable domain (remainder filled in from reference TRBV28 and TRBJ1-5): DVKVTQSSRYLVKRTGEKVFLECVQDMDHENMFWYRQDPGLGLRLIYFSYDVKMKEKGDIPEGYSVSREKKERFSLILESASTNQTSMYLCASRAPSRGSNQPQHFGDGTRLSIL.

The V call is TRBV11-2, the J call TRBJ2-1; D could derive from TRBD1 or TRBD2 (5 bases each). Germline loops: CDR1 SGHAT, CDR2 FQNNGV. The length of the CDR3 is 16 residues. V was clipped by 4 bases and J by 3 bases, with 16 bases between them. CDR3 in DNA: TGTGCCAGCAGCTACCGCGGGTCAGGGAACTACAATGAGCAGTTCTTC. Translating gives CASSYRGSGNYNEQFF.

This chain links TRBV4-1 with TRBJ1-1; D gene uncertain. V was pared by 1 base and J by 1 base, with 7 bases between. The length of the CDR3 is 14 residues. The germline CDR1 and CDR2 sequences are MGHRA and YSYEKL. CDR3 residues: CASSQGMANTEAFF. The CDR3 DNA is TGCGCCAGCAGCCAAGGAATGGCGAACACTGAAGCTTTCTTT.

V and J are TRBV4-3 and TRBJ1-3; possibly TRBD1 for D (5 bases). Trimming pared 1 base from V and 2 bases from J, leaving 12 bases between. This CDR3 is 16 amino acids long. Germline V gene lookup returns CDR1 LGHNA and CDR2 YSLEER. In DNA, the CDR3 is TGCGCCAGCAGCCAAGGGTCAGGGTTTGCTGGAAACACCATATATTTT. Translation: CASSQGSGFAGNTIYF.

The chain couples TRBV2 to TRBJ1-5; the match to TRBD1 covers 7 bases. With V trimmed by 4 bases and J by 0 bases, 3 bases remained unmatched. The CDR3 has 15 residues. CDR1 and CDR2 (germline): SNHLY, FYNNEI. CDR3 protein: CASSGQGGSNQPQHF. The DNA for the CDR3 is TGTGCCAGCAGTGGACAGGGAGGTAGCAATCAGCCCCAGCATTTT.

The chain couples TRBV19 to TRBJ1-4; perhaps TRBD1 as D (6 bases). Germline assignment: CDR1 LNHDA and CDR2 SQIVND (reference sequence). CDR3 size: 15 residues. Trimming took 5 bases from V and 1 from J, leaving 11 bases between them. This chain's CDR3 is CASSPQGLTNEKLFF. CDR3 DNA sequence: TGTGCCAGTAGTCCCCAGGGGTTAACTAATGAAAAACTGTTTTTT.

V gene TRBV16 combines with J gene TRBJ1-1; D unclear. The V and J ends lost 4 bases and 5 bases respectively, with 11 bases between them. This CDR3 comprises 13 residues. Germline V gives CDR1 KGHSY, CDR2 FQNENV. Here the CDR3 reads CASSPTLGTEAFF. CDR3 DNA: TGTGCCAGCAGCCCCACGTTAGGGACTGAAGCTTTCTTT.

This chain connects TRBV6-2 or TRBV6-3 to TRBJ1-1; D not resolved. The ends were cut back, 2 bases at V and 0 bases at J, with 13 bases in the middle. Germline values: CDR1 MNHEY, CDR2 SVGEGT. This CDR3 comprises 16 residues. The CDR3 DNA reads TGTGCCAGCAGTTACGAAGTGAAGTCCATGAACACTGAAGCTTTCTTT. As protein: CASSYEVKSMNTEAFF.

The genes are TRBV19 and TRBJ2-1, with TRBD2 identical over 11 bases. The CDR3 is 15 residues long. CDR1 is LNHDA and CDR2 is SQIVND in the germline V gene (reference sequence). With 11 bases clipped from V and 7 bases from J, the junction kept 13 bases outside the gene matches. CDR3 DNA sequence: TGTGCCTCGGGCCTAGCGGGGGGTTCGTGGAATGAGCAGTTCTTC. Amino acid sequence: CASGLAGGSWNEQFF.

In this sample, this clone turned up a few times. V and J are TRBV7-2 and TRBJ1-2; TRBD1 matches 7 bases. The CDR3 spans 15 residues. V lost 4 bases to trimming and J lost 0 bases; unmatched junction nucleotides: 5. Germline V gene lookup returns CDR1 SGHTA and CDR2 FQGNSA. CDR3 in amino acids: CASSWGTASNYGYTF. CDR3 DNA sequence: TGTGCCAGCAGCTGGGGGACAGCCTCTAACTATGGCTACACCTTC.

The chain has TRBV18 and TRBJ1-1; possibly TRBD1 for D (6 bases). The length of the CDR3 is 15 residues. In germline, CDR1 is KGHSH, CDR2 LQKENI. Trimming removed 3 bases from V and 4 bases from J, with 15 bases in between. The CDR3 sequence: CASSPSTGTGTEAFF. The CDR3 DNA reads TGTGCCAGCTCACCTTCTACAGGGACGGGCACTGAAGCTTTCTTT.

CDR3 bases: TGTGCCAGCAGTCAGGGGACAGTCCTTACCTACGAGCAGTACTTC. Translated: CASSQGTVLTYEQYF. The V call is TRBV27, the J call TRBJ2-7; 7 bases fit TRBD1. CDR1 MNHEY and CDR2 SMNVEV come from the germline V gene (reference sequence). The CDR3 runs 15 residues. V shed 5 bases, J shed 2 bases, and the junction held 9 bases outside the gene matches.

This clone was seen just once. CDR3 sequence (DNA): TGTGCCATCAGTGAGTCGCCGGGGGTGGGGGAGCTGTTTTTT. Translated, it gives CAISESPGVGELFF. The rearrangement joins TRBV10-3 to TRBJ2-2, with D possibly being TRBD2 (6 bases). V lost 0 bases, J lost 8 bases, and 10 bases lay in between. Germline V gene lookup returns CDR1 ENHRY and CDR2 SYGVKD. The CDR3 is made up of 14 amino acids.

Only one count was recorded for this clone. Other DNA variants within this sample encode the same CDR3. The chain combines TRBV5-1 with TRBJ2-7, with D hard to call. This CDR3 has 13 amino acids. Trimming removed 0 bases at V and 4 bases at J, with 8 bases between. Germline V gives CDR1 SGHRS, CDR2 YFSETQ. The CDR3 coding sequence is TGCGCCAGCAGCTTGGACAGCGTTTACGAGCAGTACTTC. This encodes CASSLDSVYEQYF. Full variable domain (outside the CDR3, taken from reference TRBV5-1 and TRBJ2-7): KAGVTQTPRYLIKTRGQQVTLSCSPISGHRSVSWYQQTPGQGLQFLFEYFSETQRNKGNFPGRFSGRQFSNSRSEMNVSTLELGDSALYLCASSLDSVYEQYFGPGTRLTVT.

The V and J genes are TRBV12-3 or TRBV12-4 and TRBJ1-1, with D unresolved. The V gene lost 5 bases and the J gene lost 5 bases, with 12 bases spanning the gap. CDR3 length: 13 amino acids. The CDR3: CASSLNGGTEAFF. The CDR3 coding sequence is TGTGCCAGCAGTCTTAATGGAGGGACTGAAGCTTTCTTT.